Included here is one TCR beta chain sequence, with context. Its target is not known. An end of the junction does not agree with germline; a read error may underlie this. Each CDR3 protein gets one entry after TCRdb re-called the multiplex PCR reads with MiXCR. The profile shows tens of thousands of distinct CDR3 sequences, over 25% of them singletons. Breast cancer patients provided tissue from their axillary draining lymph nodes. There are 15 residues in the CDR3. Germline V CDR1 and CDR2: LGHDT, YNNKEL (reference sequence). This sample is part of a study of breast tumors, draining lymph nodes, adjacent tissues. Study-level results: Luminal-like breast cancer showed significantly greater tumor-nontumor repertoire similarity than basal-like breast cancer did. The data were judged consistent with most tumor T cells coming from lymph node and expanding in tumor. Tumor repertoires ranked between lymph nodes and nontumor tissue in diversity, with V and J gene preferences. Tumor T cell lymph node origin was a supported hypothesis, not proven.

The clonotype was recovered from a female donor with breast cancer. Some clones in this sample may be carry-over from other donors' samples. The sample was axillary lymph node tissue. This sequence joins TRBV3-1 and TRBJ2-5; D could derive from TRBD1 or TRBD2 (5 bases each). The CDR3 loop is CVSSPRGRDRETQYF. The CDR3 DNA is TGTGTCAGCAGCCCCCGCGGTCGGGACCGGGAGACCCAGTACTTC.